The 6 T cell receptor beta chains below were found in one sample sequenced in a study of OX40 agonist ivuxolimab in advanced cancers. The receptor library was made with the immunoSEQ multiplex PCR assay. TCRdb provides this immuneACCESS table in a form limited to in-frame rearrangements. Some clones are lacking; in checked studies, under half of them reflect an unresolved V gene, and why the rest are absent is not known. The sample has tens of thousands of clones on record, 89% of them singletons. The ten biggest clones cover around 1.1% of the sample. Sequenced material: CD4+ or CD8+ T cells sorted from blood, taken in a trial of the OX40 agonist ivuxolimab. The receptors shown here come from an adult with an advanced solid tumor such as melanoma, head and neck, liver or kidney cancer.

The chain links TRBV19 to TRBJ2-5; 7 bases fit TRBD2. Germline V lookup: CDR1 LNHDA, CDR2 SQIVND (reference sequence). The V segment lost 9 bases and the J segment 4 bases; nucleotides outside the gene matches: 5. This CDR3 has 12 residues. CDR3 coding DNA: TGTGCCAGCAGACTAGCTGGAGAGACCCAGTACTTC. Translated, it gives CASRLAGETQYF. Based on the CDR3 plus reference TRBV19 and TRBJ2-5, the full variable domain is DGGITQSPKYLFRKEGQNVTLSCEQNLNHDAMYWYRQDPGQGLRLIYYSQIVNDFQKGDIAEGYSVSREKKESFPLTVTSAQKNPTAFYLCASRLAGETQYFGPGTRLLVL.

V gene TRBV5-1 combines with J gene TRBJ1-6, with D possibly matching TRBD1 (5 bases). The V end was cut by 0 bases, the J end by 5 bases, with 6 bases between. Germline V gene data show CDR1 as SGHRS and CDR2 as YFSETQ. The CDR3 runs to 14 residues. CDR3 bases: TGCGCCAGCAGCTTGGGGGACCATAATTCACCCCTCCACTTT. Residues: CASSLGDHNSPLHF.

This clone was seen a single time. V and J are TRBV7-6 and TRBJ1-1; 9 bases agree with TRBD1. Per germline, CDR1 SGHVS and CDR2 FNYEAQ. The CDR3 runs to 17 residues. Trimming removed 1 base from V and 4 bases from J; junction bases left unmatched: 10. CDR3 region: CASSLVGTGSKGTEAFF. CDR3 sequence (DNA): TGTGCCAGCAGCTTAGTAGGGACAGGGAGTAAGGGCACTGAAGCTTTCTTT.

The chain couples TRBV4-1 to TRBJ1-4, with 7 bases aligning to TRBD1. This CDR3 comprises 14 residues. Trimming took 7 bases from V and 6 from J; bases not matched to a gene: 8. Germline V gene data show CDR1 as MGHRA and CDR2 as YSYEKL. The CDR3 DNA is TGCGCCAGCACTCGGACAGGATTGGATGAAAAACTGTTTTTT. Amino acid sequence: CASTRTGLDEKLFF.

The chain's CDR3 is CASSRQGEGEQFF. In DNA, the CDR3 is TGCGCCAGCAGCCGGCAGGGGGAGGGTGAGCAGTTCTTC. The chain is built from TRBV4-1 and TRBJ2-1; D assignment may be TRBD1 or TRBD2 (7 bases each). In germline, CDR1 is MGHRA, CDR2 YSYEKL. CDR3 length: 13 residues. V lost 4 bases to trimming and J lost 9 bases, with 13 bases between them.

This clone was seen a handful of times. The genes are TRBV2 and TRBJ1-5; a weak D match, TRBD1 (5 bases). The CDR3 covers 15 residues. Germline-derived CDR1 and CDR2 are SNHLY and FYNNEI. Trimming removed 8 bases at V and 6 bases at J, with 20 bases between. The CDR3: CASSTPEQARQPQHF. The DNA for the CDR3 is TGTGCCAGCTCTACCCCCGAACAGGCGCGTCAGCCCCAGCATTTT.